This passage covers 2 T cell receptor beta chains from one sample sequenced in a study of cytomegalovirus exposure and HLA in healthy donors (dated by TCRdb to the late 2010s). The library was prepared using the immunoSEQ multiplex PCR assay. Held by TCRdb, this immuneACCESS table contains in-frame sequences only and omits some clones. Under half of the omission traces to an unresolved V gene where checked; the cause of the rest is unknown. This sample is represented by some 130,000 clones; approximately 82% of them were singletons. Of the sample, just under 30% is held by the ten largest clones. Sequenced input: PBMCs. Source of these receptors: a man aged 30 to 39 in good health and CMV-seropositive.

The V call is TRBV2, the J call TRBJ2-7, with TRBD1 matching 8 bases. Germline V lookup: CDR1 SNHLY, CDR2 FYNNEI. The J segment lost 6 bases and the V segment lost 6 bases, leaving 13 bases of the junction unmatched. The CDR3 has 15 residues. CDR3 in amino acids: CASRRGTGKYSEQYF. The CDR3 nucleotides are TGTGCCAGCAGGAGAGGGACAGGCAAATACTCCGAGCAGTACTTC. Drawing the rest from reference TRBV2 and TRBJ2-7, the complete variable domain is EPEVTQTPSHQVTQMGQEVILRCVPISNHLYFYWYRQILGQKVEFLVSFYNNEISEKSEIFDDQFSVERPDGSNFTLKIRSTKLEDSAMYFCASRRGTGKYSEQYFGPGTRLTVT.

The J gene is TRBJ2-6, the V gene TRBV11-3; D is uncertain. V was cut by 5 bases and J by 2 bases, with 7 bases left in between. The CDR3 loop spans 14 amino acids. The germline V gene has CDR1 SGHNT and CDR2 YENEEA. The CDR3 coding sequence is TGTGCCAGCAGCCTAACAGCTGGGGCCAACGTCCTGACTTTC. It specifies CASSLTAGANVLTF.